Sequencing of this T cell receptor beta chain was carried out in a study of CD4 T cells in relation to SARS-CoV-2 and coronaviruses. Study-level information: PBMCs were cultured with antigen for roughly nine days before TCR beta sequencing. No peptide or an HIV-1 Nef peptide pool served as negative control. Findings and caveats of the study: Monoreactive clones expanded significantly more to SARS-CoV-2 than crossreactive clones did.

Measured with immunoSEQ multiplex PCR; TCRdb has only the in-frame clones, and not every one. The table has roughly 18,000 clones, approximately 80% seen once; the top ten hold roughly 20%. Germline V gives CDR1 MDHEN, CDR2 SYDVKM. Trimming cost V 5 bases and J 1 base, with 8 bases left between them. This CDR3 region has 14 residues. Unexposed donor CD4+ T cells date from 2011-2018, before the COVID-19 pandemic. The cells were cultured for about 10 days before CD4+ T cells were isolated. Testing used SARS-CoV-2 S/N and four cold-coronavirus spikes on unexposed-donor CD4+ T cells, cells permitting. In the case of this clone: Antigen: not known.

Input material: CD4+ T cells from PBMCs, cultured in vitro. The origin of this receptor is a human donor in good health. The J gene is TRBJ2-2, the V gene TRBV28; unclear D gene. The CDR3 protein is CASSQIRNTGELFF. In DNA form, the CDR3 reads TGTGCCAGCAGTCAGATCAGGAACACCGGGGAGCTGTTTTTT.